This T cell receptor beta chain was observed in a study of blood T cells in healthy people across ages. A sample-barcoded 5' primer and a J-beta primer mix were used in a second PCR of about 7 to 12 cycles. From the 5' RACE reads, TCRdb called clonotypes with MiXCR, one entry per CDR3 protein. Of about 670,000 distinct CDR3 sequences in the sample, approximately 52% were seen once. This TCR was sampled from a woman aged 80 or over in good health. Sequenced: blood.

DNA of the CDR3: TGTGCCAGCAGTTTTGGGGCGCAGAACTATGGCTACACCTTC. It translates to CASSFGAQNYGYTF. The V gene is TRBV28, the J gene TRBJ1-2; tentative D call: TRBD1 (5 bases). Trimming removed 3 bases at V and 2 bases at J, with 10 bases between. This CDR3 is 14 amino acids long. CDR1 and CDR2 from the germline V gene are MDHEN and SYDVKM.